This TCR beta chain derives from a study of cytomegalovirus exposure and HLA in healthy donors. General observations from the study: Earlier analysis looked at TCR beta V segments, and most were productive about 90% or about 30% of the time. According to reports, the classifier identified cytomegalovirus status with high specificity and sensitivity.

The CDR3 runs to 15 residues. Germline CDR1 reads SGDLS; CDR2 reads YYNGEE. V was trimmed by 0 bases and J by 0 bases, leaving 10 bases between them. Amplification used 60 Vbeta primers and 13 Jbeta primers. Profiled with immunoSEQ multiplex PCR; TCRdb holds only in-frame clones, not every one. The profile shows some 200,000 clones, around 79% of them singletons. About this clone: Its antigen is unidentified.

V and J are TRBV9 and TRBJ2-7; a possible D gene is TRBD1 (5 bases). The sequencing sample was made of PBMCs. The TCR was taken from a girl between 10 and 17 years old in good health and CMV-seropositive. For the CDR3, the DNA is TGTGCCAGCAGCGTAGATCAGGGTAGCTCCTACGAGCAGTACTTC. Amino acids: CASSVDQGSSYEQYF.